This T cell receptor beta chain was captured in a study of T cells in Graves' hyperthyroidism and ophthalmopathy. Whole-study findings and limits: Blood samples included most of the expanded thyroid clonotypes exceeding 0.001.

Aged 18 to 65, the patients had hyperthyroidism that was newly diagnosed and had lasted under 2 months. This clonotype was seen only once. Its matching antigen is unknown. Template material for amplifying TCR beta CDR3 regions consisted of RNA transcripts. When the TCR CDR3 underwent first-round RT-PCR, the HTBI primer set was used. TCRdb re-derived calls from the multiplex PCR reads in MiXCR, one entry per CDR3 protein. This table has approximately 430,000 distinct CDR3 sequences, more than 15% appearing once. After removal of 4 bases from V and 4 bases from J, the junction contained 4 bases not matched to a gene. Germline V gene lookup returns CDR1 SGHRS and CDR2 YFSETQ. The CDR3 contains 14 residues.

Sequencing was performed on blood. This chain uses TRBV5-1 with TRBJ1-4, with 7 bases aligning to TRBD1. This clonotype was obtained from a woman in her late teens or twenties with Graves' hyperthyroidism. CDR3 residues: CASSPGQYNEKLFF. In DNA form, the CDR3 reads TGCGCCAGCAGCCCGGGACAGTATAATGAAAAACTGTTTTTT.